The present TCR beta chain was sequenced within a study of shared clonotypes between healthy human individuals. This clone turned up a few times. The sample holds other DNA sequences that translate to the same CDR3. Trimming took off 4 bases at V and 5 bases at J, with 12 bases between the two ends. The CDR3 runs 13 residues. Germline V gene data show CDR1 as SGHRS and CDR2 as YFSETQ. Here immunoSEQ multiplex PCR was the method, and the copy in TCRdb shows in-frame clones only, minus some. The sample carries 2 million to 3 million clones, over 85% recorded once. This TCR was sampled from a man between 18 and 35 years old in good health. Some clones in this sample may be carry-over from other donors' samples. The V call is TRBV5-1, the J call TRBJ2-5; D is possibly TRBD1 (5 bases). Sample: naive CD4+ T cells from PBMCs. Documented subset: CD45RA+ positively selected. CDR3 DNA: TGCGCCAGCAGCACCGACAGTCGGGAGACCCAGTACTTC. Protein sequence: CASSTDSRETQYF.